The entry below describes one T cell receptor (beta chain). The antigen remains unidentified. This sample stems from a study of T cells in Graves' hyperthyroidism and ophthalmopathy. Points from the study as a whole: Blood also contained most expanded thyroid clonotypes above 0.001.

Regions amplified from RNA transcripts were the TCR beta CDR3 regions. First-round RT-PCR of the TCR CDR3 relied on the HTBI primer set. Each CDR3 protein gets one entry after TCRdb re-called the multiplex PCR reads with MiXCR. Of some 720,000 distinct CDR3 sequences detected, about 15% appear once; the ten largest clones hold 8.4%. This receptor was identified in a man aged 18 to 29 with Graves' hyperthyroidism. Sequencing input: blood.

In DNA form, the CDR3 reads TGTGCCAGCAGCCTCACAACGGACATTAGCTATGGCTACACCTTC. Translated: CASSLTTDISYGYTF. The genes are TRBV7-9 and TRBJ1-2; perhaps TRBD1 as D (5 bases). Germline loops: CDR1 SEHNR, CDR2 FQNEAQ (reference sequence). V dropped 5 bases and J dropped 4 bases, with 17 bases sitting between them. The CDR3 runs 15 residues.